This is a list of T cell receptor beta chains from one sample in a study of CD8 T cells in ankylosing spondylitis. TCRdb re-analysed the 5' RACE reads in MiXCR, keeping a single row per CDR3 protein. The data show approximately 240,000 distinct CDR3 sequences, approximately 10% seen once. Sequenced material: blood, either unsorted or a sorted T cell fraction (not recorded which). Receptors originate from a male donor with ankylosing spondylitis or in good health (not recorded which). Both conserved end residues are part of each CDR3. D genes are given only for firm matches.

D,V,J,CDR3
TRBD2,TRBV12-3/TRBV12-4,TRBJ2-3,CASSGEGPTDTQYF
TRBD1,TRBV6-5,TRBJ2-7,CASSYSMRTGSTYEQYF
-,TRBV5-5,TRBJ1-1,CASSLPTDTEAFF
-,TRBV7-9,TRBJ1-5,CASSPQGQPQHF
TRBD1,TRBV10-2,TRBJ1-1,CASSGGRTGLSTEAFF
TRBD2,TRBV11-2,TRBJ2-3,CASSRRRLTSGGSIDTQYF
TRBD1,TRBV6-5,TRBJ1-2,CAASRGTYGYTF
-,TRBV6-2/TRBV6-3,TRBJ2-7,CASSYFRDNREQYF
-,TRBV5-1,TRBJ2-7,CASSFGYEQYF
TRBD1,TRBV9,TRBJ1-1,CASSSGGRNTEAFF
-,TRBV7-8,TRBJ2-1,CATFSGTRKSYEQFF
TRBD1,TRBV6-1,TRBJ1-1,CASSSNPDRATEAFF
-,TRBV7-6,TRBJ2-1,CASSPGINEQFF
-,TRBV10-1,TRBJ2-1,CASSEPGSSYNEQFF
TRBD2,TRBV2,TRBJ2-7,CTSKREVDYEQYF
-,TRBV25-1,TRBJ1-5,CASSEYNRWWRYSNQPQHF
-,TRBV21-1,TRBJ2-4,CASSPPASGPNRHWDIQYF
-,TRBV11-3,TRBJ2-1,CASSLASSSYNEQFF
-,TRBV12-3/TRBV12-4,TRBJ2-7,CASSFNPGTSAYEQYF
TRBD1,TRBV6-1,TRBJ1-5,CASSKGQGVGSNQPQHF
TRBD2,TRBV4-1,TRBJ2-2,CASRLGLAGGTGGTGELFF
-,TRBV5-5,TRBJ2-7,CASSLADNSYEQYF
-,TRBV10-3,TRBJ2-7,CAISESLEGRGEQYF
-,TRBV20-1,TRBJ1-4,CSGLEGEKLFF
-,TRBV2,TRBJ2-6,CASKGLGGANVLTF
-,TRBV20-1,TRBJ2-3,CSIRDSSTDTQYF
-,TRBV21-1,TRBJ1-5,CASPPLGRTNQPQHF
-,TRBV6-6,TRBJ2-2,CASSNPRAGELFF
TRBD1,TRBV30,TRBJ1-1,CAWSVTGASRAFF
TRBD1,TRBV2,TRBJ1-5,CASRTNRGHQPQHF
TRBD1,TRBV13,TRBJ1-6,CASSLGDRGSSPLHF
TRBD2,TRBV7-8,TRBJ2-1,CASSQLAASYNEQFF
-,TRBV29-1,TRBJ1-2,CSVVSVNRGSVVYGYTF
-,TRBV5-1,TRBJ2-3,CASSRYGQLLDTQYF
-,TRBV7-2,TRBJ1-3,CASSVSGTHSGNTIYF
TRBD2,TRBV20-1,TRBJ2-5,CSASLAGTGEETQYF
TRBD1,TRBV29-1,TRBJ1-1,CSVDREVGPEAFF
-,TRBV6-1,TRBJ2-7,CASGLYTSSYEQYF
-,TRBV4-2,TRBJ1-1,CASSQDTGWYTEAFF
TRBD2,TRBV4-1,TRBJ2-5,CASSQDASGDETQYF
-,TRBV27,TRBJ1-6,CASSPRPLSGVSPLHF
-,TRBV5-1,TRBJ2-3,CASSLDPAVWPDTQYF
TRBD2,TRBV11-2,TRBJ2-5,CASSPGLAVYQETQYF
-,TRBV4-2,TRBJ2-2,CASSARGRAGELFF
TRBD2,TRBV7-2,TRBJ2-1,CASSPWTRNHEQFF
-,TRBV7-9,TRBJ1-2,CASSLPDSLYGYTF
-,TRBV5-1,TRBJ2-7,CASSLTDSRSYEQYF
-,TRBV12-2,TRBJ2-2,CASRSDCLTSAFNTGELFF
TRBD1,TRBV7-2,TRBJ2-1,CASSTRRGLVNEQFF
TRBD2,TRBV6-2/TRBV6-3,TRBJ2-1,CASSYGGGAREQFF
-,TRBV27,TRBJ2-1,CASSLSGQSYNEQFF
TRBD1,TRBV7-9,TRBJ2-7,CASSLVGQDDEQYF
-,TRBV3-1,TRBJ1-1,CASSQGPARNTEAFF
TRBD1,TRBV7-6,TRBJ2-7,CASSRSGDRVYEQYF
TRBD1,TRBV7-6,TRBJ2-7,CARSLRGQESQASYEQYF
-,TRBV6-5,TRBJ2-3,CASSYRPTTDTQYF